The 28 T cell receptor beta chains reported below all come from one sample, sequenced in a study of regulatory T cells in long-lasting Graves disease. As to time point: persistent/refractory GD, antithyroid drugs over 5 years with positive TRAb. PBMCs provided the RNA from which the TCR library was made. Arm-PCR of CDR3 regions and iRepertoire HTBI primers were the basis on which TCR beta libraries were built. In TCRdb, the multiplex PCR reads were re-called with MiXCR into one record per CDR3 protein. Among some 450,000 distinct CDR3 sequences listed, 20% to 30% were seen once. This material consisted of peripheral blood mononuclear cells (PBMCs), taken when the disease was refractory, from a patient treated with antithyroid drugs. Receptor source: a female donor with Graves disease.

Of note for this clonotype: Being one base from a much bigger clone, this may be a read error. This CDR3 fails to terminate in the conserved phenylalanine or tryptophan, so it likely reflects a read error. The V gene is TRBV5-1, the J gene TRBJ1-2, with no clear D. The CDR3 runs 13 residues. Trimming stripped 2 bases from V and 2 bases from J, with 7 bases between. CDR1 and CDR2 from the germline V gene are SGHRS and YFSETQ. In DNA form, the CDR3 reads TGCGCCAGCAGCTTTCAGGACAACTATGGCTACACCTCC. It encodes CASSFQDNYGYTS.

This clonotype was seen only a few times. CDR3 protein: CASSQSARGQNTEAFF. Here the CDR3 DNA reads TGTGCCAGCAGCCAATCCGCCAGGGGGCAGAACACTGAAGCTTTCTTT. The chain recombines TRBV3-1 with TRBJ1-1; 8 nucleotides align to TRBD1. From germline, CDR1 is LGHDT and CDR2 YNNKEL (reference sequence). CDR3 length: 16 residues. V shed 2 bases, J shed 1 base, and the junction held 6 bases outside the gene matches.

The table lists this clonotype with many counts. The chain couples TRBV28 to TRBJ1-2; tentative D call: TRBD1 (5 bases). The CDR3 consists of 14 residues. Germline V gene lookup returns CDR1 MDHEN and CDR2 SYDVKM. The germline V and J ends were trimmed by 2 bases and 4 bases, with 11 bases remaining between them. The CDR3 sequence is CASSLSGGFYGYTF. CDR3 DNA sequence: TGTGCCAGCAGTTTAAGTGGGGGTTTCTATGGCTACACCTTC.

This rearrangement joins TRBV7-9 to TRBJ2-5; TRBD1 might be the D (5 bases). Germline loops: CDR1 SEHNR, CDR2 FQNEAQ (reference sequence). Trimming cost V 5 bases and J 2 bases, with 9 bases left between them. There are 13 residues in the CDR3. The CDR3 loop reads CASSIDRQETQYF. The CDR3 DNA sequence: TGTGCCAGCAGCATAGACAGACAAGAGACCCAGTACTTC.

This clonotype occurred a few times. V and J are TRBV2 and TRBJ2-5; TRBD1 agrees at 8 bases. This CDR3 is built from 15 residues. Germline lookup yields CDR1 SNHLY and CDR2 FYNNEI. After removal of 8 bases from V and 11 bases from J, the junction contained 19 bases not matched to a gene. The CDR3 DNA reads as TGTGCCAGCGCGGGACAGGTCGGTACCTACAATGAGCAGTACTTC. This sequence encodes CASAGQVGTYNEQYF.

This clonotype was counted between two and nine times. The genes are TRBV12-3 or TRBV12-4 and TRBJ2-5, with a weak D call TRBD2 (6 bases). The germline V and J ends were trimmed by 3 bases and 2 bases, with 13 bases remaining between them. The length of the CDR3 is 15 residues. The CDR3 is CASSFRVRGQETQYF. The CDR3 coding sequence is TGTGCCAGCAGTTTTCGGGTACGGGGGCAAGAGACCCAGTACTTC.

Concerning this clonotype itself: This may stem from a read error, because a much larger clone lies one nucleotide away. This sequence joins TRBV5-6 and TRBJ1-2; D gene ambiguous. The CDR3 contains 14 residues. The germline V and J ends were trimmed by 4 bases and 2 bases, with 12 bases remaining between them. Germline CDR1 reads SGHDT; CDR2 reads YYEEEE. DNA of the CDR3: TGTGCCAGCAGCCCGTCTCCGACAAACTATGGCTACACCTTC. Its protein product is CASSPSPTNYGYTF.

This clonotype was counted ten times or more. The chain joins TRBV28 to TRBJ1-4; a possible D gene is TRBD1 (5 bases). CDR3 length: 17 residues. Germline CDR1 MDHEN, CDR2 SYDVKM. V lost 5 bases and J 8 bases, leaving 24 bases between the germline ends. CDR3 nucleotide sequence: TGTGCCAGCAGTCCCCCGGGACTCCCTCTGGGTCAAGAAAAACTGTTTTTT. Protein product: CASSPPGLPLGQEKLFF.

This clonotype was detected many times. The rearrangement joins TRBV6-1 to TRBJ2-5, with 7 bases aligning to TRBD1. V shed 5 bases, J shed 3 bases, and the junction held 6 bases outside the gene matches. CDR3 size: 14 residues. The germline V gene has CDR1 MNHNS and CDR2 SASEGT. CDR3 coding DNA: TGTGCCAGCAGTCGACAGGGTACCAAAGAGACCCAGTACTTC. Amino acid sequence: CASSRQGTKETQYF.

There are many counts of this clonotype. This chain joins TRBV10-3 and TRBJ2-7; D may be TRBD2 (5 bases). The V gene's germline CDR1 is ENHRY and CDR2 SYGVKD. The CDR3 length is 14 residues. V dropped 3 bases and J dropped 0 bases, with 9 bases sitting between them. The DNA for the CDR3 is TGTGCCATCAGTGATACGGGAAGCTCCTACGAGCAGTACTTC. It specifies CAISDTGSSYEQYF.

This clonotype has more than one count but fewer than ten. The chain links TRBV2 to TRBJ2-1; D gene ambiguous. Trimming shortened V by 10 bases and J by 8 bases, and 9 bases separated the two germline ends. The CDR3 totals 10 residues. Germline assignment: CDR1 SNHLY and CDR2 FYNNEI. CDR3 loop: CATRWDEQFF. The CDR3 region has the DNA TGTGCCACCAGATGGGATGAGCAGTTCTTC.

This clonotype was found a few times. The chain links TRBV7-3 to TRBJ2-3; 8 bases line up with TRBD2. Trimming at V came to 5 bases and at J to 4 bases, leaving 5 bases not matched to a gene. This CDR3 has 14 amino acids. Germline V gene data show CDR1 as SGHTA and CDR2 as FQGTGA. CDR3 DNA sequence: TGTGCCAGCAGCCTGGGACTAGATGCAGATACGCAGTATTTT. This sequence encodes CASSLGLDADTQYF.

This clonotype was found many times. The rearrangement uses TRBV27 and TRBJ2-5; a possible D gene is TRBD1 (6 bases). With 5 bases removed from V and 5 bases from J, the gap between germline ends came to 18 bases. Per germline, CDR1 MNHEY and CDR2 SMNVEV (reference sequence). This CDR3 spans 15 amino acids. CDR3: CASSPGQKRVETQYF. CDR3 nucleotide sequence: TGTGCCAGCAGTCCCGGACAGAAAAGGGTGGAGACCCAGTACTTC.

This clonotype was seen at least ten times. The chain uses TRBV12-3 or TRBV12-4 and TRBJ1-2; D is undetermined. Trimming pared 1 base from V and 2 bases from J, leaving 5 bases between. The CDR3 consists of 13 residues. This CDR3 is CASSLVANYGYTF. For the CDR3, the DNA is TGTGCCAGCAGTTTAGTTGCCAACTATGGCTACACCTTC.

This sequence joins TRBV12-3 or TRBV12-4 and TRBJ1-5; TRBD1 agrees at 8 bases. Trimming removed 6 bases from V and 5 bases from J; junction bases left unmatched: 15. The CDR3 has 17 amino acids. The CDR3 is CASSPGRTRGRDQPQHF. Written as DNA, the CDR3 is TGTGCCAGCAGCCCCGGGCGCACCAGGGGGCGCGATCAGCCCCAGCATTTT.

This clonotype has a handful of counts. In DNA, the CDR3 is TGTGCCAGCAGCCCGAGGACCCTAGCGGGAGTCCGCTTGGAAGAGCAGTACTTC. This encodes CASSPRTLAGVRLEEQYF. The chain has TRBV14 and TRBJ2-7, with 10 bases aligning to TRBD2. Germline values: CDR1 SGHDN, CDR2 FVKESK. Germline trimming cut 4 bases from V and 7 bases from J; bases unmatched to any gene: 19. The CDR3 runs 18 residues.

This sequence joins TRBV29-1 and TRBJ2-5; D unresolved. This CDR3 contains 10 residues. From germline, CDR1 is SQVTM and CDR2 ANQGSEA. V was cut by 4 bases and J by 5 bases, with 5 bases left in between. CDR3 region: CSVVFETQYF. CDR3 sequence (DNA): TGCAGCGTTGTTTTCGAGACCCAGTACTTC.

This clonotype was observed a handful of times. The chain couples TRBV12-3 or TRBV12-4 to TRBJ2-5; D may be TRBD1 or TRBD2 (5 bases each). V was cut by 6 bases and J by 6 bases, with 14 bases left in between. The CDR3 sequence is 13 residues long. CDR3 amino acids: CASSPRGVKTQYF. The DNA of the CDR3 is TGTGCCAGCAGCCCCCGGGGCGTGAAGACCCAGTACTTC.

The rearrangement links TRBV6-4 to TRBJ2-4, with D perhaps matching TRBD1 or TRBD2 (5 bases each). V was cut by 4 bases and J by 11 bases, with 21 bases left in between. Germline CDR1 reads MRHNA; CDR2 reads SNTAGT. There are 15 residues in the CDR3. The CDR3 region is CASSGEGTPRDVQYF. CDR3 sequence (DNA): TGTGCCAGCAGTGGGGAAGGGACGCCACGGGACGTTCAGTACTTC.

The sample holds one count of this clonotype. V is TRBV5-1 and J is TRBJ1-2; D is undetermined. CDR1 is SGHRS, CDR2 YFSETQ, per germline. The CDR3 contains 16 residues. The V gene lost 0 bases and the J gene lost 3 bases, with 15 bases spanning the gap. CDR3 DNA: TGCGCCAGCAGCTTGGAAGGCAGGCCGGCCGACTATGGCTACACCTTC. Translation gives CASSLEGRPADYGYTF.

A few counts support this clonotype. This chain joins TRBV20-1 and TRBJ2-2; 9 nucleotides line up with TRBD2. Trimming took 0 bases from V and 2 from J; bases not matched to a gene: 4. CDR3 length: 16 residues. Germline V CDR1 and CDR2: DFQATT, SNEGSKA (reference sequence). CDR3 DNA: TGCAGTGCTAGAGATCGGCTAGCGGGAAACACCGGGGAGCTGTTTTTT. This gives the protein CSARDRLAGNTGELFF.

Only a few counts were recorded for this clonotype. The chain couples TRBV5-5 to TRBJ1-4; D gene uncertain. Per germline, CDR1 SGHKS and CDR2 YYEKEE (reference sequence). The CDR3 sequence is 15 residues long. The ends were cut back, 5 bases at V and 7 bases at J, with 18 bases in the middle. The CDR3, as DNA: TGTGCCAGCAGTAGTGGGGTAGGGCAGGCTGAAAAACTGTTTTTT. It yields the protein CASSSGVGQAEKLFF.

This clonotype has a count of ten or more. V is TRBV2 and J is TRBJ2-5; D remains ambiguous. This CDR3 has 15 residues. Trimming removed 2 bases at V and 0 bases at J, with 10 bases between. Germline CDR1 and CDR2: SNHLY and FYNNEI. The CDR3 loop is CASSEIGADQETQYF. DNA of the CDR3: TGTGCCAGCAGTGAAATAGGAGCAGACCAAGAGACCCAGTACTTC.

This clonotype was counted only a few times. This rearrangement joins TRBV7-9 to TRBJ1-1; no reliable D call. CDR1 is SEHNR, CDR2 FQNEAQ, per germline (reference sequence). The CDR3 has 14 residues. V was pared by 0 bases and J by 2 bases, with 7 bases between. Here the CDR3 DNA reads TGTGCCAGCAGCTTAGCCACGACTAACACTGAAGCTTTCTTT. Translation gives CASSLATTNTEAFF.

This clonotype showed up just a few times. The V and J genes are TRBV11-1 and TRBJ2-2, with TRBD2 matching over 15 bases. Trimming took 5 bases from V and 5 from J; bases not matched to a gene: 6. CDR3 length: 17 amino acids. Germline V gives CDR1 SGHAT, CDR2 FQDESV (reference sequence). For the CDR3, the DNA is TGTGCCAGCAGCCGCGGGACTAGCGGGAGGATTACCGGGGAGCTGTTTTTT. This encodes CASSRGTSGRITGELFF.

The chain employs TRBV25-1 and TRBJ1-5; D is unclear. From germline, CDR1 is MGHDK and CDR2 SYGVNS. The CDR3 runs 12 residues. V shed 7 bases and J shed 2 bases, with 6 bases lying between them. For the CDR3, the DNA is TGTGCCAGCATGATCGGCAATCAGCCCCAGCATTTT. Encoded protein: CASMIGNQPQHF.

The chain joins TRBV18 to TRBJ1-1; the D is unclear. There are 14 residues in the CDR3. Germline V gives CDR1 KGHSH, CDR2 LQKENI. V shed 0 bases and J shed 4 bases, with 9 bases lying between them. CDR3: CASSPPGRSTEAFF. The CDR3 bases are TGTGCCAGCTCACCACCGGGCCGTTCCACTGAAGCTTTCTTT.

V usage is TRBV29-1 and J usage is TRBJ1-2, with D maybe TRBD1 (5 bases). Trimming took 4 bases from V and 8 from J, leaving 8 bases between them. CDR1 is SQVTM, CDR2 ANQGSEA, per germline. This CDR3 comprises 10 residues. The CDR3 DNA sequence: TGCAGCGTTGGGGGGGACGGCTACACCTTC. Protein product: CSVGGDGYTF.